The 25 T cell receptor beta chains reported below all come from one sample, sequenced in a study of cytomegalovirus exposure and HLA in healthy donors. The study ran its PCR with 60 Vbeta and 13 Jbeta primers. Using immunoSEQ multiplex PCR, the repertoire was profiled, and TCRdb retains in-frame clones only, with some absent. This table has more than 65,000 clones, roughly four fifths appearing once. What was sequenced was PBMCs. These receptors were collected from a woman in her forties or fifties in good health and CMV-seropositive.

The J gene is TRBJ2-5, the V gene TRBV5-4; TRBD1 matches at 7 bases. The germline CDR1 and CDR2 sequences are SGHNT and YYREEE (reference sequence). J lost 2 bases, V lost 4 bases, and 11 bases had no gene match. The CDR3 extends over 16 amino acids. The CDR3 bases are TGTGCCAGCAGCCCAGAACCCCTACAGGGGCAAGAGACCCAGTACTTC. It codes for CASSPEPLQGQETQYF.

This clone came up a few times. The rearrangement links TRBV6-1 to TRBJ2-7, with TRBD2 matching 9 bases. Unmatched junction bases numbered 11, after V lost 9 bases and J lost 5 bases. Germline values: CDR1 MNHNS, CDR2 SASEGT. The CDR3 sequence is 14 residues long. CDR3 residues: CASGSSGTSNEQYF. The CDR3 coding sequence is TGTGCCAGTGGGTCTAGCGGGACATCTAACGAGCAGTACTTC.

In its sample, this clone was seen once. The chain recombines TRBV28 with TRBJ1-2; possible D gene TRBD1, 6 bases. V lost 5 bases and J 8 bases, leaving 18 bases between the germline ends. This CDR3 is 14 amino acids long. CDR1 MDHEN and CDR2 SYDVKM come from the germline V gene. The CDR3 DNA follows: TGTGCCAGCAGTCAACGACGGGGGGCGGACGGCTACACCTTC. It translates to CASSQRRGADGYTF.

The CDR3: CASSLSGSNEQFF. The DNA of the CDR3 is TGTGCCAGCTCATTGAGCGGGAGCAATGAGCAGTTCTTC. The chain recombines TRBV18 with TRBJ2-1; 8 positions match TRBD2. The V segment lost 5 bases and the J segment 6 bases; nucleotides outside the gene matches: 3. Germline V gives CDR1 KGHSH, CDR2 LQKENI. CDR3 size: 13 residues. Together with reference TRBV18 and TRBJ2-1, the CDR3 gives the full variable domain: NAGVMQNPRHLVRRRGQEARLRCSPMKGHSHVYWYRQLPEEGLKFMVYLQKENIIDESGMPKERFSAEFPKEGPSILRIQQVVRGDSAAYFCASSLSGSNEQFFGPGTRLTVL.

This clone has just one count. The CDR3 reads CASSLARSGRSYEQYF. In DNA, the CDR3 is TGTGCCAGCAGCTTAGCGCGCAGCGGGAGGTCCTACGAGCAGTACTTC. The chain combines TRBV7-8 with TRBJ2-7, with 9 bases matching TRBD2. CDR3 size: 16 residues. The trim removed 0 bases at V and 1 base at J, leaving 4 bases unmatched. CDR1 and CDR2 from the germline V gene are SGHVS and FQNEAQ.

This clone was recorded a few times. The chain links TRBV28 to TRBJ2-5; 10 bases are shared with TRBD1. The germline gives CDR1 MDHEN, CDR2 SYDVKM. This CDR3 has 15 residues. V lost 3 bases and J lost 2; bases outside the gene matches: 3. The CDR3 DNA reads TGTGCCAGCAGTTTTGGACAGGGGGGACAAGAGACCCAGTACTTC. Its translation: CASSFGQGGQETQYF.

This clone was seen only a few times. CDR3 bases: TGTGCCAACCCACTTCGACCGGAGGGGAATTCTGAAGCTTTCTTT. It encodes CANPLRPEGNSEAFF. V usage is TRBV6-5 and J usage is TRBJ1-1, with D perhaps matching TRBD1 (5 bases). The CDR3 is 15 amino acids. Per the germline V gene, CDR1 is MNHEY and CDR2 is SVGAGI. The germline V and J ends were trimmed by 10 bases and 6 bases, with 24 bases remaining between them.

The chain links TRBV9 to TRBJ2-2; no reliable D call. V was shortened by 0 bases and J by 3 bases, with 9 bases between the two germline ends. This CDR3 region has 15 residues. CDR1 is SGDLS, CDR2 YYNGEE, per germline. The CDR3 sequence is CASSVGAAYTGELFF. In DNA form, the CDR3 reads TGTGCCAGCAGCGTAGGGGCAGCTTACACCGGGGAGCTGTTTTTT.

The rearrangement uses TRBV25-1 and TRBJ2-1, with a weak D call TRBD1 (7 bases). V was shortened by 7 bases and J by 7 bases, with 20 bases between the two germline ends. CDR1 MGHDK and CDR2 SYGVNS come from the germline V gene. The CDR3 spans 15 residues. The CDR3: CASTPTGNRENEQFF. The CDR3 DNA reads TGTGCCAGCACCCCGACAGGGAATCGGGAGAATGAGCAGTTCTTC.

V gene TRBV28 combines with J gene TRBJ2-7; unclear D gene. Trimming shortened V by 5 bases and J by 2 bases, and 4 bases separated the two germline ends. This CDR3 is built from 11 residues. CDR1 is MDHEN, CDR2 SYDVKM, per germline. CDR3 bases: TGTGCCAGCAGTACAGCCTACGAGCAGTACTTC. Its translation is CASSTAYEQYF.

This clone was recorded once. This sequence joins TRBV5-1 and TRBJ1-1; 10 positions agree with TRBD1. The CDR3 spans 16 residues. CDR1 is SGHRS, CDR2 YFSETQ, per germline. The trim removed 4 bases at V and 0 bases at J, leaving 6 bases unmatched. For the CDR3, the DNA is TGCGCCAGCAGCCGCGGGACAGGGGTCGTGAACACTGAAGCTTTCTTT. This codes for CASSRGTGVVNTEAFF.

This clone has a single count. This sequence joins TRBV5-1 and TRBJ2-3, with 11 nucleotides matching TRBD1. Looked up from germline, CDR1 is SGHRS and CDR2 is YFSETQ. The CDR3 runs 17 residues. Losses at the gene ends were 0 bases for V and 0 bases for J; bases not matched to a gene: 3. This CDR3 reads CASSLAGTGGSTDTQYF. Written as DNA, the CDR3 is TGCGCCAGCAGCTTGGCCGGGACAGGGGGAAGCACAGATACGCAGTATTTT.

This clone showed up just a few times. V gene TRBV4-1 combines with J gene TRBJ1-5, with D tentatively TRBD1 (6 bases). The germline CDR1 and CDR2 sequences are MGHRA and YSYEKL. The CDR3 contains 17 residues. Trimming left V 0 bases short and J 1 base short, with 13 bases between. CDR3 amino acids: CASSQERGGGSNQPQHF. CDR3 nucleotides: TGCGCCAGCAGCCAAGAGAGGGGGGGCGGGAGCAATCAGCCCCAGCATTTT.

This chain uses TRBV27 with TRBJ1-5; no definite D call. Germline V gene sequence: CDR1 MNHEY, CDR2 SMNVEV (reference sequence). The CDR3 length is 15 residues. Trimming took 6 bases from V and 4 from J, leaving 16 bases between them. The CDR3 loop reads CASRFTGGLNQPQHF. CDR3 nucleotide sequence: TGTGCCAGCAGGTTCACGGGAGGGCTGAATCAGCCCCAGCATTTT.

V and J are TRBV7-6 and TRBJ1-1; TRBD1 matches at 10 bases. V was clipped by 5 bases and J by 5 bases; unmatched bases: 8. This CDR3 comprises 15 residues. The germline V gene has CDR1 SGHVS and CDR2 FNYEAQ. The CDR3 is CASSERMGQGTEAFF. CDR3 sequence (DNA): TGTGCCAGCAGCGAACGGATGGGACAGGGGACTGAAGCTTTCTTT.

V is TRBV27 and J is TRBJ1-1; D is unresolved. Germline values: CDR1 MNHEY, CDR2 SMNVEV (reference sequence). Trimming cost V 3 bases and J 1 base, with 9 bases left between them. This CDR3 is 14 amino acids long. CDR3 coding DNA: TGTGCCAGCAGTTTTGGGCAGCAGAACACTGAAGCTTTCTTT. Encoded protein: CASSFGQQNTEAFF.

The rearrangement joins TRBV27 to TRBJ2-3, with D tentatively TRBD2 (5 bases). The length of the CDR3 is 16 residues. V was pared by 3 bases and J by 5 bases, with 18 bases between. The germline gives CDR1 MNHEY, CDR2 SMNVEV (reference sequence). The CDR3 loop is CASSLRAYPGLDTQYF. CDR3 nucleotides: TGTGCCAGCAGTTTGAGGGCGTACCCCGGTTTAGATACGCAGTATTTT.

This clone came up a few times. This chain connects TRBV11-2 to TRBJ2-5, with a weak D call TRBD1 (6 bases). Germline CDR1 SGHAT, CDR2 FQNNGV. Trimming stripped 3 bases from V and 5 bases from J, with 13 bases between. The CDR3 is 14 amino acids. This chain's CDR3 is CASSFNRARETQYF. CDR3 bases: TGTGCCAGCAGCTTTAACAGGGCTAGGGAGACCCAGTACTTC.

The V and J genes are TRBV7-2 and TRBJ1-5; possible D gene TRBD1, 6 bases. The CDR3 is 20 amino acids. Between the trimmed V and J ends, which lost 0 bases and 0 bases, there was a span of 21 bases. Germline CDR1 SGHTA, CDR2 FQGNSA. The CDR3 nucleotides are TGTGCCAGCAGCTTAGCCTACGACCCCACAGGGCTCTATAGCAATCAGCCCCAGCATTTT. The encoded protein is CASSLAYDPTGLYSNQPQHF.

The chain is built from TRBV6-6 and TRBJ1-1; possible D gene TRBD1, 6 bases. The CDR3 runs to 11 residues. The V and J ends lost 5 bases and 8 bases respectively, with 9 bases between them. In germline, CDR1 is MNHNY, CDR2 SVGAGI (reference sequence). The CDR3 DNA sequence: TGTGCCAGCAGTGTAGGGGGAGAAGCTTTCTTT. Translation gives CASSVGGEAFF.

This clone was seen a few times. The J gene is TRBJ2-1, the V gene TRBV2; D ambiguous. CDR3 length equals 15 residues. CDR1 is SNHLY, CDR2 FYNNEI, per germline. V was cut by 7 bases and J by 0 bases, with 13 bases left in between. CDR3 sequence (DNA): TGTGCCAGCAAATCCTACCTGAGCTCCTACAATGAGCAGTTCTTC. As protein: CASKSYLSSYNEQFF.

This sequence joins TRBV9 and TRBJ2-7; a possible D gene is TRBD1 (6 bases). Trimming removed 0 bases from V and 3 bases from J, with 13 bases in between. The CDR3 loop spans 15 amino acids. Germline assignment: CDR1 SGDLS and CDR2 YYNGEE. The CDR3 sequence is CASSVATGQRYEQYF. The CDR3 nucleotides are TGTGCCAGCAGCGTAGCCACTGGACAGCGCTACGAGCAGTACTTC.

The chain has TRBV9 and TRBJ2-1; 10 nucleotides agree with TRBD2. V trimming: 2 bases; J trimming: 7 bases; junction bases outside the gene matches: 9. Germline CDR1 SGDLS, CDR2 YYNGEE. CDR3 length: 16 residues. CDR3 in amino acids: CASSVSGTSDFNEQFF. DNA for the CDR3: TGTGCCAGCAGCGTGTCCGGGACTAGCGATTTTAATGAGCAGTTCTTC.

The chain uses TRBV5-1 and TRBJ2-7; 7 bases are shared with TRBD2. V gave up 0 bases and J gave up 2 bases; unmatched junction bases: 2. This CDR3 has 14 residues. The germline CDR1 and CDR2 sequences are SGHRS and YFSETQ. CDR3 nucleotide sequence: TGCGCCAGCAGCTTGGCTAGCGGTACCTACGAGCAGTACTTC. This encodes CASSLASGTYEQYF.

This clone turned up a few times. The CDR3 loop reads CASRQAGSNTGELFF. As DNA, the CDR3 is TGTGCCAGCAGACAAGCGGGATCGAACACCGGGGAGCTGTTTTTT. The chain recombines TRBV6-5 with TRBJ2-2; 7 bases are a match to TRBD2. The CDR3 length is 15 residues. Germline V gene sequence: CDR1 MNHEY, CDR2 SVGAGI. The V gene end was trimmed by 6 bases and the J gene end by 0 bases; junction bases not matched to a gene: 4.